The clone carrying this T cell receptor (beta chain) showed up just a few times. Its antigen remains unidentified. This sample was included in a study of T-cell memory formation after mild COVID-19. Study-level findings and limits: The study found contracting CD4+ clones mainly in CM and EM and contracting CD8+ clones in EMRA.

Germline V gene lookup returns CDR1 MGHRA and CDR2 YSYEKL. Deletions cut 0 bases from V and 0 bases from J, with 12 bases between. The CDR3 spans 17 residues. MiXCR, run by TCRdb on the 5' RACE reads, gives a single entry per CDR3 protein. The sample consists of 310,000 or so distinct CDR3 sequences, about a sixth of them appearing once. The chain employs TRBV4-1 and TRBJ1-5, with D uncertain. Sequencing was carried out using PBMCs or a T cell subset sorted from them (not recorded which). The sequence derives from a man aged 18-30 years who had mild COVID-19 (a few samples of this study predate the infection). Cell type and time point are not known. In DNA form, the CDR3 reads TGCGCCAGCAGCCAAGATGATGGCACCCATAGCAATCAGCCCCAGCATTTT. It codes for CASSQDDGTHSNQPQHF.